This T cell receptor beta chain came from a study of blood T cell repertoires in COVID-19. Only in-frame clones appear in the TCRdb table, and some are missing; sequencing was by immunoSEQ multiplex PCR. The table includes some 230,000 clones, 65% to 90% detected once. Germline trimming cut 5 bases from V and 2 bases from J; bases unmatched to any gene: 11. The CDR3 sequence is 16 residues long. The germline V gene has CDR1 MDHEN and CDR2 SYDVKM. Only a few counts were recorded for this clone. This receptor was identified in a woman aged 45-60 years with acute or convalescent COVID-19. The sample consisted of peripheral blood. The chain joins TRBV28 to TRBJ1-1; 7 bases align to TRBD1. CDR3: CASSPRTGPKNTEAFF. Written as DNA, the CDR3 is TGTGCCAGCAGTCCCAGGACAGGCCCAAAAAACACTGAAGCTTTCTTT.